This is a list of T cell receptor beta chains from one sample in a study of graft-versus-host responses after intestinal transplantation. Clones were sequenced by immunoSEQ multiplex PCR, and TCRdb holds only the in-frame ones, with some missing. The sample yields over 80,000 clones, 75% to 95% seen once. Their recognized antigens are unknown. Sequencing used unstimulated CD4+ T cells sorted from spleen or lymph node cells, obtained before transplant. The receptors originated from a human donor who was the organ donor for an intestinal transplant. The CDR3 runs from the conserved cysteine through the conserved F or W. A D gene is named only where the DNA matches it firmly. Only some rows state a clone size, as once, few, many or a class for expanded clones.

j_call clone_size d_call v_call cdr3_nt cdr3_aa
TRBJ2-3 . . TRBV19 TGTGCCAGTAGAACTCAGGGTTTTTCCACAGATACGCAGTATTTT CASRTQGFSTDTQYF
TRBJ1-5 few . TRBV10-3 TGTGCCATCAGTGGGGGGGACGGCAATCAGCCCCAGCATTTT CAISGGDGNQPQHF
TRBJ1-2 . . TRBV6-1 TGTGCCAGCAGTGAAACGTCAGGGAGGGGCTACACCTTC CASSETSGRGYTF
TRBJ2-3 . TRBD1 TRBV5-4 TGTGCCAGCAGCTGGGACAGAGGAATAGATACGCAGTATTTT CASSWDRGIDTQYF
TRBJ1-1 few TRBD1 TRBV6-6 TGTGCCAGCAGTGACGGACAGGGTTTGGCTGAAGCTTTCTTT CASSDGQGLAEAFF
TRBJ2-7 . TRBD1 TRBV29-1 TGCAGCGTTCAAGACAGGGGGCGTTACAACGAGCAGTACTTC CSVQDRGRYNEQYF
TRBJ1-1 . . TRBV18 TGTGCCAGCTCACCACTAAGGGAGGGTGCTTTCTTT CASSPLREGAFF
TRBJ2-5 . . TRBV7-9 TGTGCCAGCAGCTTAGGCGGGGCCGGGCAAGAGACCCAGTACTTC CASSLGGAGQETQYF
TRBJ1-4 . TRBD1 TRBV28 TGTGCCAGCAGCCAGGACAGGGTAATGGAACTGTTTTTT CASSQDRVMELFF
TRBJ2-1 . TRBD1 TRBV4-3 TGCGCCAGCAGCCAAGATAGGCGGACAGGGAAGAATGAGCAGTTCTTC CASSQDRRTGKNEQFF
TRBJ2-7 . . TRBV16 TGTGCCAGCAGCCGGAGTGGGGGCAAGGGCAGAAGTGAGTACTTC CASSRSGGKGRSEYF
TRBJ1-2 . . TRBV30 TGTGCCTGGAGTGTACCGAGGGCCCGGGGTGTCTATGGCTACACCTTC CAWSVPRARGVYGYTF
TRBJ2-3 . . TRBV12-5 TGTGCTAGTGGCCTTACCTCCGGGGGTACGCAGTATTTT CASGLTSGGTQYF
TRBJ1-6 . . TRBV30 TGTGCCTGGAGTGCGTACAGGGACAATTCACCCCTCCACTTT CAWSAYRDNSPLHF
TRBJ1-5 few . TRBV6-6 TGTGCCAGCATGTCAGGATATAGCAATCAGCCCCAGCATTTT CASMSGYSNQPQHF
TRBJ1-3 few . TRBV10-3 TGTGCCATCAGTGAGTCGACTCGCAGCTTCACTGGAAACACCATATATTTT CAISESTRSFTGNTIYF
TRBJ2-4 . . TRBV19 TGTGCCAGTCGGAGCCGGGGTAGGGACATTCAGTACTTC CASRSRGRDIQYF
TRBJ1-2 few TRBD1 TRBV10-3 TGTGCCATCAGTGACCTGGCTAGGGGGCAGAAAGGCTACACCTTC CAISDLARGQKGYTF
TRBJ1-4 . . TRBV30 TGTGCCTGGACGGTGAGGGGGGGGGAAAAACTGTTTTTT CAWTVRGGEKLFF
TRBJ2-5 . TRBD2 TRBV7-2 TGTGCCAGCAGCCCCGGACTAGCGGGAGGGCAAGAGACCCAGTACTTC CASSPGLAGGQETQYF
TRBJ2-7 . TRBD1 TRBV2 TGTGCCAGCAGCGAGAGAGGGGGCTATCCCTCCTACGAGCAGTACTTC CASSERGGYPSYEQYF
TRBJ2-3 . TRBD2 TRBV28 TGTGCCAGCAGTTTAGCGACTAGCCCAGATACGCAGTATTTT CASSLATSPDTQYF
TRBJ1-1 once . TRBV30 TGTGCCTGGAGTAGAGGGACACCGGTTGAAGCTTTCTTT CAWSRGTPVEAFF
TRBJ1-6 . TRBD1 TRBV11-3 TGTGCCAGCAGCTCGGGACAGGGGAATAATTCACCCCTCCACTTT CASSSGQGNNSPLHF
TRBJ2-3 . TRBD1 TRBV9 TGTGCCAGCAGCGTAGCTTTCACAGGGGGCACAGATACGCAGTATTTT CASSVAFTGGTDTQYF
TRBJ1-6 . TRBD1 TRBV27 TGTGCCAGCAGTATAGGACAGGGGTCGGATTCACCCCTCCACTTT CASSIGQGSDSPLHF
TRBJ2-7 . TRBD1 TRBV6-6 TGTGCCAGCAGTTACCCCGGACAGGGGATCGAGCAGTACTTC CASSYPGQGIEQYF
TRBJ2-1 . TRBD2 TRBV2 TGTGCCAGCAGTACCGGACTAGCGGGGGTATCGAGTGAGCAGTTCTTC CASSTGLAGVSSEQFF
TRBJ2-5 . . TRBV5-1 TGCGCCAGCAGCTTGGCCAGGGTTGGGGAGACCCAGTACTTC CASSLARVGETQYF
TRBJ2-7 . . TRBV18 TGTGCCAGCTCACCGATTCATGCACAGGGAAATTTCTACGAGCAGTACTTC CASSPIHAQGNFYEQYF
TRBJ1-3 . TRBD1 TRBV6-1 TGTGCCAGCAGTGAGGGACAGGTCGCTCTTACCATATATTTT CASSEGQVALTIYF
TRBJ1-6 . TRBD1 TRBV18 TGTGCCAGCTCACCCCGGGACAGGGGTTCACCCCTCCACTTT CASSPRDRGSPLHF
TRBJ2-5 . . TRBV19 TGTGCCACCGGGAGACAGTCTCAAGAGACCCAGTACTTC CATGRQSQETQYF
TRBJ1-5 . . TRBV6-5 TGTGCCAGCCGCCAGGCTAAGAGCAATCAGCCCCAGCATTTT CASRQAKSNQPQHF
TRBJ1-1 . TRBD1 TRBV6-1 TGTGCCAGCAGCAGACAGGGGACTGAAGCTTTCTTT CASSRQGTEAFF
TRBJ1-1 . TRBD1 TRBV11-2 TGTGCCAGCAGCTCGGACAGGGGAACTGAAGCTTTCTTT CASSSDRGTEAFF
TRBJ1-6 . TRBD1 TRBV15 TGTGCCACCAAGGACAGGGTGGGCAATTCACCCCTCCACTTT CATKDRVGNSPLHF
TRBJ1-6 . TRBD1 TRBV7-9 TGTGCCAGCAGCTTAGGGCGACAGGGGAAATTCACCCTCCACTTT CASSLGRQGKFTLHF
TRBJ2-5 . TRBD2 TRBV5-1 TGCGCCAGCAGCTTTGGAGAGCGGGGTAACCAAGAGACCCAGTACTTC CASSFGERGNQETQYF
TRBJ1-2 . . TRBV6-5 TGTGCCAGCAGTGCAATCGGGGAAGGAGGCTACACCTTC CASSAIGEGGYTF
TRBJ1-2 . . TRBV7-2 TGTGCCAGCAGCTCAGGGTTGGCCTATGGCTACACCTTC CASSSGLAYGYTF
TRBJ2-7 . TRBD2 TRBV11-2 TGTGCCAGCAGCCGGACTAGTCGCGAGCAGTACTTC CASSRTSREQYF
TRBJ1-1 . TRBD1 TRBV27 TGTGCCAGCAGTCCCAGACAGGGATGGAGGTCGTGGAACACTGAAGCTTTCTTT CASSPRQGWRSWNTEAFF
TRBJ2-3 . TRBD2 TRBV4-3 TGCGCCAGCAGCCAAGCGGGGGGGCCCCTGAATACGCAGTATTTT CASSQAGGPLNTQYF
TRBJ2-7 . . TRBV21-1 TGTGCCAAAGAAATGGGACATCACGAGCAGTACTTC CAKEMGHHEQYF
TRBJ2-3 . . TRBV29-1 TGCAGCGTTGCGAGCCCCCCAGATACGCAGTATTTT CSVASPPDTQYF
TRBJ2-3 . TRBD2 TRBV7-9 TGTGCCAGCAGCACATTACTAGCGGGCGGAAATACGCAGTATTTT CASSTLLAGGNTQYF
TRBJ2-1 . . TRBV4-2 TGTGCCAGCAGCCAAGGTTGGGCGGGGCAGTTCTTC CASSQGWAGQFF
TRBJ1-1 . . TRBV5-1 TGCGCCAGCAGCTTCTGGGGCAGGGTGGAGAACACTGAAGCTTTCTTT CASSFWGRVENTEAFF
TRBJ1-4 . TRBD1 TRBV4-1 TGCGCCAGCAGCCAAGTCCCCGTTGGGACAGGGGGTAATGAAAAACTGTTTTTT CASSQVPVGTGGNEKLFF
TRBJ2-1 . . TRBV6-4 TGTGCCAGCAGTGAACAGGGTTACAATGAGCAGTTCTTC CASSEQGYNEQFF
TRBJ1-5 . . TRBV5-4 TGTGCCAGCAGCTTGCACAATCAGCCCCAGCATTTT CASSLHNQPQHF
TRBJ1-2 once . TRBV7-3 TGTGCCAGCAGCCCCGGGGAGGGCGGGTATGGCTACACCTTC CASSPGEGGYGYTF
TRBJ1-1 . . TRBV5-1 TGCGCCAGCAGCTTGGTGAGACGGCGGACTGAAGCTTTCTTT CASSLVRRRTEAFF
TRBJ2-1 . . TRBV4-1 TGCGCCAGCAGCCAGTTCGTGTCACCGGTTTACAATGAGCAGTTCTTC CASSQFVSPVYNEQFF